A selection of T cell receptor beta chains follows, all from one sample in a study of response to subunit inactivated influenza vaccine. MiXCR, run by TCRdb on the RT-PCR reads, gives a single entry per CDR3 protein. The sample lists hundreds of thousands of distinct CDR3 sequences; 7.6% were seen once. Sequenced material: PBMCs from blood, taken 23 to 25 months after vaccination. Receptors originate from a man aged 50-75 years who received an inactivated influenza vaccine. Both conserved end residues are part of each CDR3. D genes are given only for firm matches. Part of the rows lack a size; the others show once, few, many or a class for expanded clones.

V	size	D	J	DNA	CDR3
TRBV12-3/TRBV12-4	few	TRBD2	TRBJ2-1	TGTGCCAGCAGTCCGACTAGCGGGAAATTGGAGCAGTTCTTC	CASSPTSGKLEQFF
TRBV20-1	few	NA	TRBJ2-5	TGCAGTGCTCCCAAAGTCGGCGGAGGGGAAGAGACCCAGTACTTC	CSAPKVGGGEETQYF
TRBV6-5	many	NA	TRBJ2-7	TGTGCCAGCAGTTACTCGATTCTTGGCATTACCTACGAGCAGTACTTC	CASSYSILGITYEQYF
TRBV6-2/TRBV6-3	few	NA	TRBJ2-7	TGTGCCAGCAGGGCGGCGGGGGCCATACTCTGGGAGCAGTACTTC	CASRAAGAILWEQYF
TRBV9	few	TRBD1	TRBJ2-7	TGTGCCAGCAGCCCCCGGACAGGGCTGGACGAGCAGTACTTC	CASSPRTGLDEQYF
TRBV20-1	few	TRBD2	TRBJ2-1	TGCAGTGCCAACCGACTAGCGGAGGGGGCTGAGCAGTTCTTC	CSANRLAEGAEQFF
TRBV12-3/TRBV12-4	few	NA	TRBJ2-7	TGTGCCAGCAGACTAGGTCTTTTCTCCTACGAGCAGTACTTC	CASRLGLFSYEQYF
TRBV4-3	few	TRBD2	TRBJ2-3	TGCGCCAGCAGCCAAGATATTGTCGGGGGGGCTGGTGATACGCAGTATTTT	CASSQDIVGGAGDTQYF
TRBV11-2	many	TRBD1	TRBJ2-2	TGTGCCAGCAGCTCACAAGGGACAGACACCGGGGAGCTGTTTTTT	CASSSQGTDTGELFF
TRBV7-2	NA	TRBD2	TRBJ2-1	TGTGCCAGCAGCGCACTAGCGGGGGATATTTACAATGAGCAGTTCTTC	CASSALAGDIYNEQFF
TRBV7-9	many	NA	TRBJ2-5	TGTGCCAGCAGCAATAGTCGGCAGGGGCCTGGGGAGACCCAGTACTTC	CASSNSRQGPGETQYF
TRBV12-3/TRBV12-4	many	TRBD1	TRBJ1-1	TGTGCCAGCAGTAGGGACAGGTTGAACACTGAAGCTTTCTTT	CASSRDRLNTEAFF
TRBV10-3	many	NA	TRBJ2-2	TGTGCCATCAAGGGGCAGGAACTCAATATTGCCGGGGAGCTGTTTTTT	CAIKGQELNIAGELFF
TRBV5-1	NA	TRBD1	TRBJ1-1	TGCGCCAGCAGCTTGGCCCCTACAGGGGTGAACACTGAAGCTTTCTTT	CASSLAPTGVNTEAFF
TRBV7-2	many	TRBD1	TRBJ2-7	TGTGCCAGCAGCTACAGTCCCGGGACAGGGTTAGGAGAGCAGTACTTC	CASSYSPGTGLGEQYF
TRBV7-2	many	NA	TRBJ1-5	TGTGCCAGCAGCTTAAGGGGGTCTAGCAATCAGCCCCAGCATTTT	CASSLRGSSNQPQHF
TRBV5-1	NA	TRBD1	TRBJ1-1	TGCGCCAGCAGCACTGGCCCCGGGACAGGTGTCCTGTGGAACACTGAAGCTTTCTTT	CASSTGPGTGVLWNTEAFF
TRBV5-1	few	TRBD2	TRBJ2-3	TGCGCCAGCAGCTTGGGCCTAGCGGGAGGATGGACAGATACGCAGTATTTT	CASSLGLAGGWTDTQYF
TRBV20-1	NA	NA	TRBJ1-6	TGCAGTGCTAGAGTGACAGCGCGGAATTCACCCCTCCACTTT	CSARVTARNSPLHF
TRBV12-3/TRBV12-4	few	NA	TRBJ2-7	TGTGCCAGCAGTTTAGGACGGGACACCTACGAGCAGTACTTC	CASSLGRDTYEQYF
TRBV6-2/TRBV6-3	few	TRBD2	TRBJ2-1	TGTGCCAGCAGGAAACTAGCGGGAGGGCTCATGGGTGAGCAGTTCTTC	CASRKLAGGLMGEQFF
TRBV24-1	NA	NA	TRBJ1-1	TGTGCCACCAGTGGTCCGGGGATGAACACTGAAGCTTTCTTT	CATSGPGMNTEAFF
TRBV5-1	many	NA	TRBJ2-7	TGCGCCAGCAGTCGTGTCGGGGGCGAGCAGTACTTC	CASSRVGGEQYF
TRBV2	NA	NA	TRBJ2-3	TGTGCCAGCATGCCGGCGGCGGGGGCAGGAGATACGCAGTATTTT	CASMPAAGAGDTQYF
TRBV7-9	NA	NA	TRBJ2-6	TGTGCCAGCAGCTTAGGTGCGAGGGGCTCTGGGGCCAACGTCCTGACTTTC	CASSLGARGSGANVLTF
TRBV11-3	NA	NA	TRBJ2-7	TGTGCCAGCAGCCCAGGGTTTGGGGACGAGCAGTACTTC	CASSPGFGDEQYF
TRBV20-1	many	TRBD2	TRBJ2-7	TGCAGTGTTCCGGGACTAGCCTACGAGCAGTACTTC	CSVPGLAYEQYF
TRBV5-5	few	TRBD1	TRBJ2-3	TGTGCCAGCAGCTTGGAAGGGGGCCTCACAGATACGCAGTATTTT	CASSLEGGLTDTQYF
TRBV6-2/TRBV6-3	few	NA	TRBJ1-5	TGTGCCAGCAGTTACGTAGGGAAAAGCAATCAGCCCCAGCATTTT	CASSYVGKSNQPQHF
TRBV27	NA	TRBD2	TRBJ2-1	TGTGCCAGCAGTTTATTATCGTTTTTGACTAGCGGGAACAATGAGCAGTTCTTC	CASSLLSFLTSGNNEQFF
TRBV7-2	few	NA	TRBJ2-7	TGTGCCAGCAGCTCCAGCGCGCGGCTGGATCAGCAGTACTTC	CASSSSARLDQQYF
TRBV4-2	NA	NA	TRBJ2-3	TGTGCCAGCAGCGAAGAGGGGCGGACCGACCGCACAGATACGCAGTATTTT	CASSEEGRTDRTDTQYF
TRBV9	NA	TRBD1	TRBJ1-2	TGTGCCAGCAGCGGAGCGAAGGACAGGGAGAACTATGGCTACACCTTC	CASSGAKDRENYGYTF
TRBV18	NA	NA	TRBJ2-7	TGTGCCAGCTCACCAGGGGCAATAACCTACGAGCAGTACTTC	CASSPGAITYEQYF
TRBV14	few	NA	TRBJ1-2	TGTGCCAGCAGCCAAGATCGGGGGCGCCTCCATGGCTACACCTTC	CASSQDRGRLHGYTF
TRBV12-3/TRBV12-4	many	NA	TRBJ1-5	TGTGCCAGCAGTTCCGTCGTTAGCAATCAGCCCCAGCATTTT	CASSSVVSNQPQHF
TRBV27	NA	NA	TRBJ2-3	TGTGCCAGCAGCCCCCAATCGGTGGTTGCAGATACGCAGTATTTT	CASSPQSVVADTQYF